The 7 T cell receptor beta chains below come from one sample, sequenced in a study of metastatic and nonmetastatic thyroid tumors. TCRdb reanalyzed the PCR reads via MiXCR. The repertoire has 35,000 to 45,000 clones, around 21% of them found once; the top ten carry roughly a sixth. Nobody among the patients had been given any treatment before thyroid surgery. Sequenced input: blood. Every receptor here comes from a female donor with papillary thyroid cancer or a benign thyroid nodule (not recorded which). Some clones in this sample may be carry-over from other donors' samples.

The chain has TRBV3-1 and TRBJ1-5; D perhaps matches TRBD1 (6 bases). The length of the CDR3 is 15 residues. V was shortened by 4 bases and J by 7 bases, with 17 bases between the two germline ends. Germline V lookup: CDR1 LGHDT, CDR2 YNNKEL (reference sequence). The CDR3 sequence is CASSLTQGWGQPQHF. The CDR3 DNA sequence: TGTGCCAGCAGCCTTACACAGGGCTGGGGACAGCCCCAGCATTTT.

A few counts support this clone. A much larger clone lies a single base off, so this may be a read error. V gene TRBV24-1 combines with J gene TRBJ2-3, with D unclear. Per the germline V gene, CDR1 is KGHDR and CDR2 is SFDVKD. The CDR3 contains 17 residues. Trimming left V 3 bases short and J 4 bases short, with 19 bases between. CDR3 region: CATSDVHEGYIADTQYF. DNA for the CDR3: TGTGCCACCAGTGATGTACATGAAGGGTACATCGCAGATACGCAGTATTTT.

This clone was observed many times. The chain links TRBV11-3 to TRBJ2-2; 11 nucleotides match TRBD2. V was pared by 6 bases and J by 4 bases, with 7 bases of the junction left unmatched. The CDR3 has 16 residues. Germline V CDR1 and CDR2: SGHNT, YENEEA. This chain's CDR3 is CASRPRLAGFTGELFF. CDR3 bases: TGTGCCAGCAGACCCCGACTAGCGGGATTCACCGGGGAGCTGTTTTTT.

The V gene is TRBV5-1, the J gene TRBJ1-1; tentative D call: TRBD1 (6 bases). Germline V gene data show CDR1 as SGHRS and CDR2 as YFSETQ. The CDR3 spans 13 residues. Trimming stripped 0 bases from V and 10 bases from J, with 13 bases between. The CDR3 DNA is TGCGCCAGCAGCTTGGATGGGGGCCCATCAGCTTTCTTT. Translating it yields CASSLDGGPSAFF.

This chain joins TRBV7-9 and TRBJ2-4; D is ambiguous. The CDR3 covers 13 residues. From germline, CDR1 is SEHNR and CDR2 FQNEAQ (reference sequence). The V and J ends lost 6 bases and 10 bases respectively, with 16 bases between them. The CDR3: CASSSHCLLIQYF. As DNA, the CDR3 is TGTGCCAGCAGTTCTCACTGCCTCCTGATTCAGTACTTC.

The V gene is TRBV20-1, the J gene TRBJ2-3; TRBD1 might be the D (5 bases). This CDR3 comprises 16 residues. Germline CDR1 and CDR2: DFQATT and SNEGSKA (reference sequence). V gave up 2 bases and J gave up 2 bases, with 17 bases separating them. This CDR3 is CSARRVGLTHTDTQYF. In DNA, the CDR3 is TGCAGTGCTAGAAGGGTGGGGCTCACCCACACAGATACGCAGTATTTT.

The chain uses TRBV7-9 and TRBJ2-7, with 7 bases matching TRBD1. The CDR3 covers 12 residues. Germline CDR1 SEHNR, CDR2 FQNEAQ (reference sequence). V gave up 5 bases and J gave up 8 bases; unmatched junction bases: 6. CDR3 sequence: CASSLPTGQQYF. The DNA of the CDR3 is TGTGCCAGCAGCCTCCCGACAGGGCAGCAGTACTTC.